A selection of T cell receptor beta chains follows, all from one sample in a study of blood T cell repertoires in COVID-19. Measured with immunoSEQ multiplex PCR; TCRdb has only the in-frame clones, and not every one. The repertoire holds about 320,000 clones, with approximately 85% as singletons. The sequencing sample was made of peripheral blood. The receptors were gathered from a woman between 45 and 60 years old with acute or convalescent COVID-19. Each CDR3 is given with its conserved first and last residue. A D gene is named only where the DNA matches it firmly. A clone size is listed for some rows: how often the clone was seen (once, few, many), or a class if it is expanded.

CDR3 protein | CDR3 DNA | V gene | clone size | J gene | D gene
CASSRYFRTASGRAYNEQFF | TGTGCCAGCAGTCGCTACTTTAGGACGGCTAGCGGGAGGGCCTACAATGAGCAGTTCTTC | TRBV28 | few | TRBJ2-1 | TRBD2
CASSPRASGTITDTQYF | TGTGCCAGCTCACCACGGGCTAGCGGGACGATCACAGATACGCAGTATTTT | TRBV18 | - | TRBJ2-3 | TRBD2
CASSLMAISGSGYNEQFF | TGTGCCAGCAGCTTAATGGCGATTAGCGGGAGTGGCTACAATGAGCAGTTCTTC | TRBV7-3 | - | TRBJ2-1 | TRBD2
CASSYLGEGTEAFF | TGTGCCAGCAGTTACTTAGGGGAGGGCACTGAAGCTTTCTTT | TRBV6-5 | - | TRBJ1-1 | -
CASSGASFTQYF | TGTGCCAGCAGTGGAGCCTCCTTCACCCAGTACTTC | TRBV2 | - | TRBJ2-5 | -
CASSSRTSGFQETQYF | TGTGCCAGCAGCTCCAGGACTAGCGGATTCCAAGAGACCCAGTACTTC | TRBV7-2 | - | TRBJ2-5 | TRBD2
CASSLGTGVSYEQYF | TGCGCCAGCAGCCTGGGGACAGGGGTGTCCTACGAGCAGTACTTC | TRBV4-3 | - | TRBJ2-7 | TRBD1
CASSLEVSTGWGYTF | TGCGCCAGCAGCTTGGAAGTATCGACAGGGTGGGGCTACACCTTC | TRBV5-1 | - | TRBJ1-2 | TRBD1
CASRIPGTAIYEQYF | TGTGCCAGCAGAATTCCTGGGACAGCAATCTACGAGCAGTACTTC | TRBV27 | - | TRBJ2-7 | TRBD1
CASTPSTGELFF | TGTGCCAGCACCCCCTCGACCGGGGAGCTGTTTTTT | TRBV28 | few | TRBJ2-2 | -
CASSRGSSAYQETQYF | TGTGCCAGCAGCCGGGGGTCTAGCGCGTACCAAGAGACCCAGTACTTC | TRBV5-4 | few | TRBJ2-5 | -
CATSRDWGQNEKLFF | TGTGCCACCAGCAGAGATTGGGGACAGAATGAAAAACTGTTTTTT | TRBV15 | - | TRBJ1-4 | TRBD1
CASSIGTVYGYTF | TGTGCCAGCAGTATTGGGACAGTTTATGGCTACACCTTC | TRBV5-6 | - | TRBJ1-2 | TRBD1
CASSLVGDYYEQYF | TGTGCCAGCAGCTTGGTTGGAGATTACTACGAGCAGTACTTC | TRBV5-6 | - | TRBJ2-7 | -
CASARLGLEYHEKLFF | TGTGCCAGCGCGAGACTCGGCCTCGAATATCATGAAAAACTGTTTTTT | TRBV7-8 | few | TRBJ1-4 | -
CGSGDYSYNEQFF | TGTGGTTCAGGGGACTACTCCTACAATGAGCAGTTCTTC | TRBV7-2 | - | TRBJ2-1 | -
CASSLATGRAVETPQHF | TGTGCCAGCAGCTTGGCAACCGGCAGGGCCGTTGAGACGCCCCAGCATTTT | TRBV5-6 | - | TRBJ1-5 | -
CASSREGTSNQPQHF | TGTGCCAGCTCCCGGGAGGGAACTAGCAATCAGCCCCAGCATTTT | TRBV18 | - | TRBJ1-5 | -
CASSPLDGAYEQYF | TGTGCCAGCTCACCCCTCGACGGAGCGTACGAGCAGTACTTC | TRBV18 | - | TRBJ2-7 | -
CASSYDRRETQYF | TGCGCCAGCAGCTACGACAGGCGCGAGACCCAGTACTTC | TRBV5-1 | few | TRBJ2-5 | -
CASRPLTSTGELFF | TGTGCCAGCAGGCCTTTAACCAGCACCGGGGAGCTGTTTTTT | TRBV2 | few | TRBJ2-2 | -
CASSIGQEETQYF | TGCGCCAGCAGCATAGGACAGGAAGAGACCCAGTACTTC | TRBV5-1 | - | TRBJ2-5 | TRBD1
CASSPPGFYGYTF | TGTGCCAGCAGCCCCCCGGGGTTCTATGGCTACACCTTC | TRBV9 | - | TRBJ1-2 | -
CASSLSGTGAYEQYF | TGTGCCAGCAGTTTGTCCGGGACAGGGGCCTACGAGCAGTACTTC | TRBV27 | - | TRBJ2-7 | TRBD1
CASSPTASSLAPSYEQYF | TGTGCCAGCTCACCGACAGCATCCAGCCTAGCGCCCTCCTACGAGCAGTACTTC | TRBV18 | - | TRBJ2-7 | -
CATSSRDRTSFTLNTEAFF | TGTGCCACCAGCAGCAGAGACCGAACTAGCTTCACCCTGAACACTGAAGCTTTCTTT | TRBV15 | - | TRBJ1-1 | -
CSVPKYNEQFF | TGCAGCGTCCCCAAATACAATGAGCAGTTCTTC | TRBV29-1 | - | TRBJ2-1 | -
CASSYTRNEQFF | TGTGCCAGCAGTTACACCCGGAATGAGCAGTTCTTC | TRBV6-2/TRBV6-3 | - | TRBJ2-1 | -
CSASLFEQYF | TGCAGTGCTAGTCTCTTCGAGCAGTACTTC | TRBV20-1 | - | TRBJ2-7 | -
CASSAQRTVFYQPQHF | TGTGCCAGTAGTGCCCAGAGGACAGTGTTTTATCAGCCCCAGCATTTT | TRBV19 | few | TRBJ1-5 | -
CASSPTRAATEAFF | TGTGCCAGCAGCCCGACGCGGGCGGCCACTGAAGCTTTCTTT | TRBV7-8 | once | TRBJ1-1 | -
CASSMTSGDSETQYF | TGTGCCAGTAGTATGACTAGCGGGGACTCAGAGACCCAGTACTTC | TRBV19 | once | TRBJ2-5 | TRBD2
CASSLSGISYEQYF | TGTGCCAGCAGTTTATCCGGGATATCCTACGAGCAGTACTTC | TRBV28 | - | TRBJ2-7 | -
CASSSRVHEQYF | TGTGCCAGCAGCTCCCGGGTCCACGAGCAGTACTTC | TRBV5-4 | - | TRBJ2-7 | -
CASSPTLRNGYTF | TGTGCCAGCAGTCCTACACTGCGGAATGGCTACACCTTC | TRBV12-3/TRBV12-4 | - | TRBJ1-2 | -
CASSLLADEQFF | TGTGCCAGCAGTTTATTAGCGGACGAGCAGTTCTTC | TRBV28 | - | TRBJ2-1 | -
CASSELCLAGTYEQYF | TGTGCCAGCAGTGAGCTTTGCCTAGCGGGGACCTACGAGCAGTACTTC | TRBV6-4 | - | TRBJ2-7 | TRBD2
CASSQGGQETQYF | TGTGCCAGCAGCCAAGGGGGCCAAGAGACCCAGTACTTC | TRBV7-3 | - | TRBJ2-5 | -
CASSLAGVGYEQYF | TGTGCCAGCAGCCTAGCGGGAGTGGGATACGAGCAGTACTTC | TRBV7-3 | - | TRBJ2-7 | TRBD2
CASSQLLAGVAYEQYF | TGCGCCAGCAGCCAACTACTAGCGGGAGTCGCCTACGAGCAGTACTTC | TRBV4-1 | - | TRBJ2-7 | TRBD2
CASSLTGAISYEQYF | TGTGCCAGCAGTTTGACAGGGGCGATCTCCTACGAGCAGTACTTC | TRBV27 | - | TRBJ2-7 | TRBD1
CASSWGLGNEQFF | TGCGCCAGCAGCTGGGGGCTGGGAAATGAGCAGTTCTTC | TRBV5-1 | - | TRBJ2-1 | -
CASSTQIYNSPLHF | TGTGCCAGTAGTACTCAGATCTATAATTCACCCCTCCACTTT | TRBV19 | - | TRBJ1-6 | -
CASSQDGGQGRSSNQPQHF | TGCGCCAGCAGCCAAGATGGGGGACAGGGCCGAAGTAGCAATCAGCCCCAGCATTTT | TRBV4-3 | - | TRBJ1-5 | TRBD1
CASSLGTGFEKLFF | TGCGCCAGCAGCCTTGGGACAGGGTTTGAAAAACTGTTTTTT | TRBV4-3 | - | TRBJ1-4 | TRBD1
CASSSTGLAGGPSDTQYF | TGTGCCAGCAGCTCTACGGGACTAGCGGGAGGGCCGTCAGATACGCAGTATTTT | TRBV7-2 | - | TRBJ2-3 | TRBD2
CSVETDEQFF | TGCAGCGTTGAAACGGATGAGCAGTTCTTC | TRBV29-1 | - | TRBJ2-1 | -
CASSLQGSSSPLHF | TGTGCCAGCAGCCTACAGGGCAGTAGTTCACCCCTCCACTTT | TRBV13 | - | TRBJ1-6 | -
CASSEDRDLTDTQYF | TGTGCCAGCAGTGAAGACAGGGATCTCACAGATACGCAGTATTTT | TRBV2 | - | TRBJ2-3 | -
CATSRQAQLGEKLFF | TGTGCCACCAGCAGACAGGCACAGTTAGGAGAAAAACTGTTTTTT | TRBV15 | - | TRBJ1-4 | -